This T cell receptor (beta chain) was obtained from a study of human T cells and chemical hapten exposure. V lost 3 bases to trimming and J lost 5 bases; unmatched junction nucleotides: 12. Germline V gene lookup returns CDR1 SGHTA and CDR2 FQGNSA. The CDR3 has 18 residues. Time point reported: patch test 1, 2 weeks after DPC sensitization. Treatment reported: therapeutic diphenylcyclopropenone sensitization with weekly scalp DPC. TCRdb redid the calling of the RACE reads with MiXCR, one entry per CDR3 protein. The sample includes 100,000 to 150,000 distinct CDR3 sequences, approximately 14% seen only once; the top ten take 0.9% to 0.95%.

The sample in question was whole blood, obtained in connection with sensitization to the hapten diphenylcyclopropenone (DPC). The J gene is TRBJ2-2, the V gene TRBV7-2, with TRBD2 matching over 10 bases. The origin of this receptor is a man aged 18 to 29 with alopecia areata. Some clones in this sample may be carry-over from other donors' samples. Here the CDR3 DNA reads TGTGCCAGCAGCTTCGACCCGCCTAGCGGGGGATTAACCGGGGAGCTGTTTTTT. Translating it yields CASSFDPPSGGLTGELFF.